This passage covers 5 T cell receptor beta chains from one sample sequenced in a study of Ad26.COV2.S vaccination and SARS-CoV-2 variants. The repertoire was sequenced with immunoSEQ multiplex PCR; TCRdb's copy has only in-frame clones and lacks some. This sample carries 350,000 to 450,000 clones, around nine tenths of them seen once, and the ten largest clones take under 2%. As for treatment: 15 to 20 received Ad26.COV2.S at low or high dose, single or two shots; 5 received placebo; per-sample allocation not given. All samples were drawn on day 63, counting from the first vaccine or placebo injection. Sequenced material: peripheral blood, taken in a trial of Ad26.COV2.S vaccine versus placebo. Source of these receptors: a person aged 18-60 years who received the Ad26.COV2.S COVID-19 vaccine or a placebo.

The chain is built from TRBV7-6 and TRBJ2-6; D may correspond to TRBD1 or TRBD2 (5 bases each). Trimming removed 8 bases at V and 1 base at J, with 9 bases between. The CDR3 extends over 14 amino acids. CDR1 is SGHVS, CDR2 FNYEAQ, per germline. The CDR3 sequence: CASGTPSGANVLTF. The CDR3 nucleotides read TGTGCCAGCGGGACGCCGTCTGGGGCCAACGTCCTGACTTTC.

The sample holds one count of this clone. The V gene is TRBV6-5, the J gene TRBJ1-2, with 11 bases lining up with TRBD1. Trimming at V came to 6 bases and at J to 2 bases, leaving 5 bases not matched to a gene. Looked up from germline, CDR1 is MNHEY and CDR2 is SVGAGI. The CDR3 covers 15 residues. The CDR3 here is CASRTGTGGNYGYTF. CDR3 DNA sequence: TGTGCCAGCAGGACTGGGACAGGGGGAAACTATGGCTACACCTTC.

This chain uses TRBV7-8 with TRBJ2-7, with 8 bases lining up with TRBD1. The CDR3 totals 14 residues. Germline-derived CDR1 and CDR2 are SGHVS and FQNEAQ. The V gene end was trimmed by 4 bases and the J gene end by 3 bases; junction bases not matched to a gene: 5. DNA for the CDR3: TGTGCCAGCAGCTCGGACAGGGAGAGCTACGAGCAGTACTTC. This encodes CASSSDRESYEQYF. The full variable domain, its missing parts supplied by reference TRBV7-8 and TRBJ2-7, is GAGVSQSPRYKVAKRGQDVALRCDPISGHVSLFWYQQALGQGPEFLTYFQNEAQLDKSGLPSDRFFAERPEGSVSTLKIQRTQQEDSAVYLCASSSDRESYEQYFGPGTRLTVT.

The rearrangement links TRBV7-9 to TRBJ1-6; D is unclear. Trimming left V 1 base short and J 10 bases short, with 8 bases between. Germline V lookup: CDR1 SEHNR, CDR2 FQNEAQ (reference sequence). The length of the CDR3 is 13 residues. Written as DNA, the CDR3 is TGTGCCAGCAGCTTAGAACTCCGCTCACCCCTCCACTTT. It encodes CASSLELRSPLHF.

The rearrangement uses TRBV5-1 and TRBJ2-1, with D hard to call. Trimming pared 4 bases from V and 10 bases from J, leaving 18 bases between. This CDR3 region has 14 residues. The germline V gene has CDR1 SGHRS and CDR2 YFSETQ. CDR3 sequence: CASSPSVAQGEQFF. The CDR3 bases are TGCGCCAGCAGCCCATCGGTTGCCCAAGGGGAGCAGTTCTTC.